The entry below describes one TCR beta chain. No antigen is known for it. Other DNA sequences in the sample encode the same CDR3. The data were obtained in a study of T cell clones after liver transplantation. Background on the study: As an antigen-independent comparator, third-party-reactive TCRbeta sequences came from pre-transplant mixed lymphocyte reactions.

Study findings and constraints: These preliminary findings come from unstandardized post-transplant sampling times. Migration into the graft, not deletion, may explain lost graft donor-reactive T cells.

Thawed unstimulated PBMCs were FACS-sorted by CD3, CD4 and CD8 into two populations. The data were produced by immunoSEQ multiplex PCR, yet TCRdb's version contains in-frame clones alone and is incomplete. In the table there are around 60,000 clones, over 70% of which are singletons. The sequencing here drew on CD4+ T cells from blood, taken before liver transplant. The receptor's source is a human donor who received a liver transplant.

CDR3 nucleotide sequence: TGTGCCTGGAGCCGAGGAGCTAACTATGGCTACACCTTC. Its translation is CAWSRGANYGYTF. The chain uses TRBV30 and TRBJ1-2; D uncertain. The CDR3 spans 13 residues. Trimming took off 3 bases at V and 0 bases at J, with 8 bases between the two ends. The V gene's germline CDR1 is GTSNPN and CDR2 SVGIG (reference sequence).